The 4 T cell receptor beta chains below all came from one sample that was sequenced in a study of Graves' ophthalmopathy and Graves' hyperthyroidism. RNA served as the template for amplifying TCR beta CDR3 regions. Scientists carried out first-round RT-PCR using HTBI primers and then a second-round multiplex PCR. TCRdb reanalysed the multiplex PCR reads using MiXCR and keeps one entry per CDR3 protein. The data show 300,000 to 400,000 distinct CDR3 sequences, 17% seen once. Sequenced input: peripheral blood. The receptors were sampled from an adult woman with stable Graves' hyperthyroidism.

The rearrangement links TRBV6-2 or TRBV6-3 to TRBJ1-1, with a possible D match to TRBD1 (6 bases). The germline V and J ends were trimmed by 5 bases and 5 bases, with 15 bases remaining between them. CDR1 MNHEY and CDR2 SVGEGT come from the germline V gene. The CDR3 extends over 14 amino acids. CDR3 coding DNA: TGTGCCAGCAGTGAGTCAGGGGTGCGGACTGAAGCTTTCTTT. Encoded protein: CASSESGVRTEAFF.

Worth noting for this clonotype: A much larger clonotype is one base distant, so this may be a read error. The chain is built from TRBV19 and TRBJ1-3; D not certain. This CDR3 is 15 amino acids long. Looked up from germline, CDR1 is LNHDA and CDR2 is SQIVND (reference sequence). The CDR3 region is CASSIQHSSGYTIYF. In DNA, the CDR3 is TGTGCCAGTAGTATACAGCATAGCTCTGGATACACCATATATTTT.

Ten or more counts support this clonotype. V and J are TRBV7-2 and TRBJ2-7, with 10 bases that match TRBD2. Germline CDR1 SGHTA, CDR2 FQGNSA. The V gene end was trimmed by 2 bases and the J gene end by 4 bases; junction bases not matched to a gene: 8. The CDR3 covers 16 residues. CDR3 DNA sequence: TGTGCCAGCAGCTTAACTAGAGGACTAGCGGAATACGAGCAGTACTTC. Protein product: CASSLTRGLAEYEQYF. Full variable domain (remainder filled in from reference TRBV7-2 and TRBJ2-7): GAGVSQSPSNKVTEKGKDVELRCDPISGHTALYWYRQSLGQGLEFLIYFQGNSAPDKSGLPSDRFSAERTGGSVSTLTIQRTQQEDSAVYLCASSLTRGLAEYEQYFGPGTRLTVT.

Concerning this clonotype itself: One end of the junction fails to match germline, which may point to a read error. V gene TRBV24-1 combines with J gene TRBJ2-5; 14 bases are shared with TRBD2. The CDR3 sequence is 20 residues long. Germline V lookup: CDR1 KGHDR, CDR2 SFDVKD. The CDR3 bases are TGTGCCACCAGTGGCCAGACTAGCGGGAGGGCCAAAATCCTCCAACAGACCCAGTACTTC. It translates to CATSGQTSGRAKILQQTQYF.